This paragraph reports one TCR beta chain. Here immunoSEQ multiplex PCR was the method, and the copy in TCRdb shows in-frame clones only, minus some. Of around 160,000 clones in the sample, over 85% were seen once. The CDR3 sequence is 14 residues long. Per the germline V gene, CDR1 is DFQATT and CDR2 is SNEGSKA (reference sequence). V was pared by 3 bases and J by 0 bases, with 11 bases between. The data stem from a study of control samples from healthy donors and cancer patients. Source material: blood. The gene calls are TRBV20-1 and TRBJ1-2, with unresolved D. The origin of this receptor is a man aged 18 to 35 in good health. The CDR3 is CSASTTHTNYGYTF. DNA for the CDR3: TGCAGTGCTAGTACCACACACACTAACTATGGCTACACCTTC.